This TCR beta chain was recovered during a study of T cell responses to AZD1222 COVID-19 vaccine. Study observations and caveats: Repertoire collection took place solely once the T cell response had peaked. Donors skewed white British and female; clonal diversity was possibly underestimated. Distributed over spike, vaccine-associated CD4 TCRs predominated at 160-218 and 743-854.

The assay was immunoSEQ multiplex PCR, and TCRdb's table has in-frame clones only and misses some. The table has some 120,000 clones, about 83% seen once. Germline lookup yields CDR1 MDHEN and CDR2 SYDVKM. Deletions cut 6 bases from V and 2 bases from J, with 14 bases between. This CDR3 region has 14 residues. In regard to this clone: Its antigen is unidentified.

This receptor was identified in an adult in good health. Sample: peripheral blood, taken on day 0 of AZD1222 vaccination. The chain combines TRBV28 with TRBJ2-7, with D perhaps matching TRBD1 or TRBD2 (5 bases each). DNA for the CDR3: TGTGCCAGCAGCCGATCCGGGGCAGCCTACGAGCAGTACTTC. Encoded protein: CASSRSGAAYEQYF. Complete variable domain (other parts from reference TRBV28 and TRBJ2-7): DVKVTQSSRYLVKRTGEKVFLECVQDMDHENMFWYRQDPGLGLRLIYFSYDVKMKEKGDIPEGYSVSREKKERFSLILESASTNQTSMYLCASSRSGAAYEQYFGPGTRLTVT.